Sequencing of this T cell receptor beta chain was carried out in a study of T cell clusters in autoimmune cytopenias. CDR1 is MDHEN, CDR2 SYDVKM, per germline. The CDR3 has 15 residues. TRB amplification used roughly 250 ng of peripheral blood genomic DNA. TRB was amplified by touch-down multiplex PCR, primer pools A and B combined. TCRdb reprocessed the multiplex PCR reads, with one entry per CDR3 protein and no DNA. This table holds thousands of distinct CDR3 sequences. The chain employs TRBV28 and TRBJ2-1; there is no DNA to check the TCRdb D call of TRBD2. Input material: peripheral blood. The sequence derives from a human donor with an autoimmune cytopenia or autoimmune hepatitis (not recorded which). The CDR3 here is CASSFGASVGNEQFF.